The 27 T cell receptor beta chains below were found in one sample sequenced in a study of T cell repertoires in cytomegalovirus infection (dated by TCRdb to about 2019). TCRdb names Illumina HiSeq 1500 as the instrument used. Clones were called with MiXCR by TCRdb after fastp trimmed the public reads at Q25, and only in-frame beta chains were retained. Rows merge per CDR3 protein into single entries with the most common DNA and genes. The sample table holds fewer than 200,000 distinct CDR3 sequences, of which approximately 9.7% were seen once. The ten largest clones capture roughly 5.1% of the sample. The specimen was PBMCs. These receptors all stem from a human donor in good health (CMV status not recorded). Some clones in this sample may be carry-over from other donors' samples.

This clonotype was seen many times. The genes are TRBV7-9 and TRBJ1-6; TRBD1 is a possible D gene (5 bases). The CDR3 spans 14 residues. Germline-derived CDR1 and CDR2 are SEHNR and FQNEAQ (reference sequence). Trimming removed 3 bases from V and 7 bases from J, with 10 bases in between. The CDR3 DNA follows: TGTGCCAGCAGCTTCTGGGACGGAAATTCACCCCTCCACTTT. It specifies CASSFWDGNSPLHF.

This clonotype was observed a few times. V and J are TRBV4-3 and TRBJ2-1; D gene unclear. Germline values: CDR1 LGHNA, CDR2 YSLEER. V lost 4 bases and J 0 bases, leaving 16 bases between the germline ends. The CDR3 is 17 amino acids. Written as DNA, the CDR3 is TGCGCCAGCAGCCTTAGACTGGCGTCGAGCTCCTACAATGAGCAGTTCTTC. This codes for CASSLRLASSSYNEQFF.

This clonotype was counted at least ten times. The genes are TRBV19 and TRBJ1-2; possible D gene TRBD1, 5 bases. Looked up from germline, CDR1 is LNHDA and CDR2 is SQIVND (reference sequence). V lost 3 bases and J lost 6, with 23 bases in between. The CDR3 covers 17 residues. CDR3 residues: CASSISPRRQLLHGYTF. The CDR3 coding sequence is TGTGCCAGTAGTATCTCCCCCCGACGACAGCTACTACATGGCTACACCTTC. Complete variable domain (other parts from reference TRBV19 and TRBJ1-2): DGGITQSPKYLFRKEGQNVTLSCEQNLNHDAMYWYRQDPGQGLRLIYYSQIVNDFQKGDIAEGYSVSREKKESFPLTVTSAQKNPTAFYLCASSISPRRQLLHGYTFGSGTRLTVV.

This clonotype has at least ten counts. CDR3 nucleotides: TGTGCCAGCAGCTTGAACCGACAGGGGGTAAATGAAAAACTGTTTTTT. This gives the protein CASSLNRQGVNEKLFF. This rearrangement joins TRBV7-6 to TRBJ1-4; 9 bases line up with TRBD1. J lost 5 bases, V lost 3 bases, and 7 bases had no gene match. The germline gives CDR1 SGHVS, CDR2 FNYEAQ. This CDR3 spans 16 amino acids.

This clonotype has only a few counts. J is TRBJ2-1 and V is TRBV7-3; TRBD1 aligns across 10 bases. Germline V CDR1 and CDR2: SGHTA, FQGTGA. The CDR3 length is 14 residues. V lost 4 bases, J lost 9 bases, and 6 bases stayed unmatched. Written as DNA, the CDR3 is TGTGCCAGCAGCTCAACCGGGACAGGGGCTGAGCAGTTCTTC. It translates to CASSSTGTGAEQFF.

The chain joins TRBV7-4 to TRBJ2-7; maybe TRBD2 (6 bases). The CDR3 covers 13 residues. V lost 1 base and J 9 bases, leaving 13 bases between the germline ends. The germline CDR1 and CDR2 sequences are SGHVT and SQSDAQ. In DNA, the CDR3 is TGTGCCAGCAGCTTAGTGGGTCGGGACTTGCAGTACTTC. Encoded protein: CASSLVGRDLQYF.

J is TRBJ2-4 and V is TRBV7-2; 7 positions agree with TRBD2. The CDR3 sequence is 17 residues long. Trimming at V came to 1 base and at J to 6 bases, leaving 12 bases not matched to a gene. The germline V gene has CDR1 SGHTA and CDR2 FQGNSA. The CDR3: CASSLGGGGGGRNIQYF. CDR3 DNA sequence: TGTGCCAGCAGCTTAGGGGGGGGGGGGGGGGGTCGAAACATTCAGTACTTC.

In its sample, this clonotype was seen many times. One end of the junction varies from germline; a read error may be responsible. V gene TRBV7-2 combines with J gene TRBJ2-7; 12 bases line up with TRBD2. Germline CDR1 SGHTA, CDR2 FQGNSA. This CDR3 spans 16 amino acids. The CDR3 bases are TGTGCCAGCAGCCCCCTCGGGACTAGCGGGCCTTACGTGCAGTACTTC. Translation gives CASSPLGTSGPYVQYF.

This clonotype was recorded at least ten times. The rearrangement links TRBV20-1 to TRBJ2-7, with a tentative D call TRBD2 (5 bases). The germline CDR1 and CDR2 sequences are DFQATT and SNEGSKA (reference sequence). The CDR3 loop spans 17 amino acids. Trimming took off 4 bases at V and 0 bases at J, with 22 bases between the two ends. CDR3 protein: CSAIGRRVSVSSYEQYF. DNA of the CDR3: TGCAGTGCTATAGGACGTAGGGTTAGCGTGTCCTCCTACGAGCAGTACTTC.

Remarks on this clonotype: At one of its ends the junction is not consistent with the germline gene, which may arise from a read error. This chain joins TRBV7-3 and TRBJ2-2; D is possibly TRBD2 (6 bases). Germline values: CDR1 SGHTA, CDR2 FQGTGA. The CDR3 extends over 15 amino acids. CDR3 in DNA: TGTGCCAGGAGCTTACTGGCGGGAAAATCAGGGGAGCTGTTTTTT. Its protein is CARSLLAGKSGELFF.

This clonotype was picked up a small number of times. This sequence joins TRBV15 and TRBJ1-1, with a possible D match to TRBD1 (5 bases). Germline V gene lookup returns CDR1 LNHNV and CDR2 YYDKDF (reference sequence). V shed 1 base and J shed 5 bases, with 11 bases lying between them. The length of the CDR3 is 14 residues. The CDR3 nucleotides read TGTGCCACCAGCAGAGGGACTGACAGTACTGAAGCTTTCTTT. Amino acid sequence: CATSRGTDSTEAFF.

This clonotype is judged medium-sized. The chain links TRBV7-2 to TRBJ2-1, with no clear D. The CDR3 is made up of 16 amino acids. Per germline, CDR1 SGHTA and CDR2 FQGNSA. V lost 5 bases, J lost 1 base, and 15 bases lay in between. CDR3 loop: CASSATRVLSYNEQFF. In DNA, the CDR3 is TGTGCCAGCAGCGCCACAAGGGTCTTATCCTACAATGAGCAGTTCTTC.

This clonotype has ten or more counts. CDR3 nucleotides: TGTGCCAGCAGCTCATCCGGGAGGGCCACAGATACGCAGTATTTT. This codes for CASSSSGRATDTQYF. The rearrangement links TRBV7-8 to TRBJ2-3; 8 bases align to TRBD2. CDR3 length: 15 amino acids. Per the germline V gene, CDR1 is SGHVS and CDR2 is FQNEAQ. The J segment lost 2 bases and the V segment lost 4 bases, leaving 5 bases of the junction unmatched.

The chain is built from TRBV27 and TRBJ2-2; 8 nucleotides align to TRBD2. CDR1 is MNHEY, CDR2 SMNVEV, per germline (reference sequence). CDR3 length: 16 residues. V dropped 6 bases and J dropped 4; count of bases not matched to a gene: 10. CDR3 protein: CASRVSGGAGTGELFF. CDR3 in DNA: TGTGCCAGCAGAGTGTCCGGGGGGGCCGGCACCGGGGAGCTGTTTTTT.

A few counts support this clonotype. The chain couples TRBV20-1 to TRBJ2-7; TRBD2 agrees at 10 bases. With 4 bases clipped from V and 4 bases from J, the junction kept 13 bases outside the gene matches. The germline gives CDR1 DFQATT, CDR2 SNEGSKA (reference sequence). The CDR3 loop spans 16 amino acids. The CDR3 loop is CSAKDGGLAGVYEQYF. CDR3 coding DNA: TGCAGTGCTAAGGATGGTGGGCTAGCGGGGGTGTACGAGCAGTACTTC.

This clonotype has ten or more counts. The rearrangement links TRBV19 to TRBJ1-1; a weak D match, TRBD1 (5 bases). Trimming left V 1 base short and J 4 bases short, with 13 bases between. Per the germline V gene, CDR1 is LNHDA and CDR2 is SQIVND (reference sequence). The CDR3 loop spans 15 amino acids. CDR3 DNA sequence: TGTGCCAGTAGTATAGCGCGGGGCTCGGGCACTGAAGCTTTCTTT. Translation: CASSIARGSGTEAFF.

To note about this clonotype: The junction departs from germline at one end; a sequencing error may be responsible. In nucleotides, the CDR3 is TGTGCCAACAGCCAATACAATAGACTAGCCAATGAGCAGTTCTTC. Its protein is CANSQYNRLANEQFF. The chain recombines TRBV3-1 with TRBJ2-1; the match to TRBD2 covers 7 bases. Germline-derived CDR1 and CDR2 are LGHDT and YNNKEL (reference sequence). The CDR3 loop spans 15 amino acids.

This clonotype showed up just a few times. The rearrangement uses TRBV28 and TRBJ2-2; D may be TRBD1 (6 bases). The CDR3 runs 15 residues. Germline-derived CDR1 and CDR2 are MDHEN and SYDVKM. V lost 3 bases, J lost 4 bases, and 12 bases lay in between. The chain's CDR3 is CASSFRKGVTGELFF. The CDR3 nucleotides are TGTGCCAGCAGTTTCAGAAAGGGGGTCACCGGGGAGCTGTTTTTT. Together with reference TRBV28 and TRBJ2-2, the CDR3 gives the full variable domain: DVKVTQSSRYLVKRTGEKVFLECVQDMDHENMFWYRQDPGLGLRLIYFSYDVKMKEKGDIPEGYSVSREKKERFSLILESASTNQTSMYLCASSFRKGVTGELFFGEGSRLTVL.

This clonotype was recorded a few times. The genes are TRBV19 and TRBJ1-5; 9 bases are a match to TRBD1. V shed 1 base and J 7 bases; nucleotides not matched to a gene: 5. Germline V CDR1 and CDR2: LNHDA, SQIVND (reference sequence). CDR3 size: 15 residues. The CDR3 nucleotides are TGTGCCAGTAGTATAGCCACAGGGGGCGGACAGCCCCAGCATTTT. The encoded protein is CASSIATGGGQPQHF.

In regard to this clonotype: Sequence at one end of the junction differs from germline and may be a read error. This sequence joins TRBV6-2 or TRBV6-3 and TRBJ2-7, with 9 positions matching TRBD2. The CDR3 length is 17 residues. Germline V gene lookup returns CDR1 MNHEY and CDR2 SVGEGT. The chain's CDR3 is CARSYSRIAGVRYEQYF. The CDR3 nucleotides read TGTGCCCGCAGTTACTCGAGAATAGCGGGGGTGAGATACGAGCAGTACTTC.

In its sample, this clonotype was seen many times. The chain employs TRBV12-3 or TRBV12-4 and TRBJ2-7; 10 nucleotides match TRBD2. The V and J ends lost 7 bases and 1 base, in that order; junction bases with no gene match: 16. There are 18 residues in the CDR3. CDR3 nucleotides: TGTGCCAGCACTAACGGGCTAGCGGGAGTGTCGGGTTCCTACGAGCAGTACTTC. It specifies CASTNGLAGVSGSYEQYF.

Points on this clonotype: As the CDR3 is not closed by the conserved phenylalanine or tryptophan, this likely results from a read error. The chain employs TRBV4-3 and TRBJ1-2; D is possibly TRBD1 (5 bases). The CDR3 loop spans 18 amino acids. From germline, CDR1 is LGHNA and CDR2 YSLEER. V was clipped by 3 bases and J by 0 bases, with 20 bases between them. CDR3 amino acids: CASSHQGGSGQTNYGYTC. DNA for the CDR3: TGCGCCAGCAGCCATCAAGGTGGCTCAGGGCAGACTAACTATGGCTACACCTGC.

This clonotype was counted at least ten times. The chain links TRBV6-2 or TRBV6-3 to TRBJ1-5; D is unresolved. The CDR3 has 15 residues. Germline loops: CDR1 MNHEY, CDR2 SVGEGT. V lost 6 bases and J lost 3, with 15 bases in between. CDR3 DNA sequence: TGTGCCAGCAGACAAATGTTGGCAGACAATCAGCCCCAGCATTTT. Its protein product is CASRQMLADNQPQHF.

This clonotype appeared many times. The V and J genes are TRBV4-2 and TRBJ2-5; D call uncertain. The CDR3 loop spans 14 amino acids. Germline lookup yields CDR1 LGHNA and CDR2 YNFKEQ. Trimming stripped 0 bases from V and 5 bases from J, with 10 bases between. The CDR3 DNA follows: TGTGCCAGCAGCCAAGAAGCCCAAAGGGAGACCCAGTACTTC. Protein: CASSQEAQRETQYF.

This clonotype has just a few counts. The chain combines TRBV13 with TRBJ1-6; TRBD1 aligns across 7 bases. CDR1 and CDR2 from the germline V gene are PRHDT and FYEKMQ (reference sequence). The junction had 5 bases not matched to a gene; V was cut back by 4 bases and J by 8 bases. The CDR3 is 14 amino acids. The CDR3 loop is CASSYRDSYSPLHF. In DNA, the CDR3 is TGTGCCAGCAGCTACCGGGACAGCTATTCACCCCTCCACTTT.

This clonotype was recorded many times. The chain employs TRBV7-2 and TRBJ1-1; D might be TRBD1 (5 bases). The CDR3 length is 13 residues. The V gene lost 3 bases and the J gene lost 5 bases, with 10 bases spanning the gap. Germline V CDR1 and CDR2: SGHTA, FQGNSA. CDR3 bases: TGTGCCAGCAGCTTTACAGGTCAAACTGAAGCTTTCTTT. Translated: CASSFTGQTEAFF.

For the CDR3, the DNA is TGTGCCAGCAGTTGGGGGCGGGAGCCTCAAGAGACCCAGTACTTC. Translation: CASSWGREPQETQYF. The chain joins TRBV28 to TRBJ2-5; a possible D gene is TRBD2 (7 bases). Per the germline V gene, CDR1 is MDHEN and CDR2 is SYDVKM. V was cut by 4 bases and J by 2 bases, with 14 bases left in between. The CDR3 spans 15 residues. Full variable domain (remainder filled in from reference TRBV28 and TRBJ2-5): DVKVTQSSRYLVKRTGEKVFLECVQDMDHENMFWYRQDPGLGLRLIYFSYDVKMKEKGDIPEGYSVSREKKERFSLILESASTNQTSMYLCASSWGREPQETQYFGPGTRLLVL.